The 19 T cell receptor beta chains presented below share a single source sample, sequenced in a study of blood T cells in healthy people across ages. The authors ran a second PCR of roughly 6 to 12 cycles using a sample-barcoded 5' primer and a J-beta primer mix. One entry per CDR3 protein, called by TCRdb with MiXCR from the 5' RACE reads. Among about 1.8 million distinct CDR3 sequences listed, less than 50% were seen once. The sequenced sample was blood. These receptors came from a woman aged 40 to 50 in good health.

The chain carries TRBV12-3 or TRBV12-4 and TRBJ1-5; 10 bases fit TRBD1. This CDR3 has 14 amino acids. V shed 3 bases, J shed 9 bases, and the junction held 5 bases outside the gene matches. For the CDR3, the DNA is TGTGCCAGCAGTTTTGGGACAGGGGTTCGGCCCCAGCATTTT. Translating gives CASSFGTGVRPQHF.

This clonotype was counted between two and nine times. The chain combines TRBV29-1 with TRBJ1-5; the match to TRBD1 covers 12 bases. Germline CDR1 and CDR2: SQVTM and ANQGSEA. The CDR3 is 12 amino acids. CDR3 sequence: CGTGGGNQPQHF. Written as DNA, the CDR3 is TGCGGGACAGGGGGCGGCAATCAGCCCCAGCATTTT. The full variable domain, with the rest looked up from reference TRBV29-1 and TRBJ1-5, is SAVISQKPSRDICQRGTSLTIQCQVDSQVTMMFWYRQQPGQSLTLIATANQGSEATYESGFVIDKFPISRPNLTFSTLTVSNMSPEDSSIYLCGTGGGNQPQHFGDGTRLSIL.

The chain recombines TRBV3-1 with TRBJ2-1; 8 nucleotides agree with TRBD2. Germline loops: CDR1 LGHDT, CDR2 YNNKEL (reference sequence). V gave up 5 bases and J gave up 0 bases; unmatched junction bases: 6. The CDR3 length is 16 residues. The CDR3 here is CASSRLATSSYNEQFF. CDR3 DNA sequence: TGTGCCAGCAGCAGACTAGCGACGAGCTCCTACAATGAGCAGTTCTTC.

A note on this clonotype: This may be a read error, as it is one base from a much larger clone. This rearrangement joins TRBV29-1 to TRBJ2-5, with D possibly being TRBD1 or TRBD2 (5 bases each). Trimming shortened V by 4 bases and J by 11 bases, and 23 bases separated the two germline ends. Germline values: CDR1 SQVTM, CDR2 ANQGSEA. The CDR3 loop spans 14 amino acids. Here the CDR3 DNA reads TGCAGCGTTGCGGAGGCAGGGTCCTACAATGAGCAGTACTTC. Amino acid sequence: CSVAEAGSYNEQYF.

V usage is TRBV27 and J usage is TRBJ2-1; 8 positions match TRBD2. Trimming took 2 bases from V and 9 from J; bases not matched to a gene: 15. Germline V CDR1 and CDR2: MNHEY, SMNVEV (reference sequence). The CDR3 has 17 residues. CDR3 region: CASSLIRGGVGLGEQFF. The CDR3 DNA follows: TGTGCCAGCAGTTTAATCCGGGGGGGCGTTGGTTTGGGTGAGCAGTTCTTC.

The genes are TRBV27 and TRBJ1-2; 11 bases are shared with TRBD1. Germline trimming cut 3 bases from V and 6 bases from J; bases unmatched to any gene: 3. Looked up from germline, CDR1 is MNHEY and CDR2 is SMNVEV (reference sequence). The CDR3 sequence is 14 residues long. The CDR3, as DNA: TGTGCCAGCAGTTTCCGGGACAGGGGGGATGGCTACACCTTC. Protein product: CASSFRDRGDGYTF.

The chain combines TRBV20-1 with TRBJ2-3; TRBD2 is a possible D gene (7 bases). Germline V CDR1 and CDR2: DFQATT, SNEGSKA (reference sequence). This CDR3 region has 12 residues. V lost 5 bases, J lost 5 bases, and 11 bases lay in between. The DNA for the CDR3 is TGCAGTGCTGGGGGGGCCCAAGATACGCAGTATTTT. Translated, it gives CSAGGAQDTQYF.

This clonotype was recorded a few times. In DNA, the CDR3 is TGTGCCAGCAGGGGGGAGTGGGGTGGGGGCACTGAAGCTTTCTTT. Translated: CASRGEWGGGTEAFF. The chain couples TRBV6-6 to TRBJ1-1; D is perhaps TRBD1 (5 bases). Trimming shortened V by 6 bases and J by 4 bases, and 18 bases separated the two germline ends. CDR1 MNHNY and CDR2 SVGAGI come from the germline V gene (reference sequence). CDR3 length: 15 residues.

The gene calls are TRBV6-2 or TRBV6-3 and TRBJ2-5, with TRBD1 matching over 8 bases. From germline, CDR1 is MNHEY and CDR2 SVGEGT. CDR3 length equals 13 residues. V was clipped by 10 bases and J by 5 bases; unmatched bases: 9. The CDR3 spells CATDLQGDETQYF. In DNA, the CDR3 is TGTGCCACGGACTTACAGGGGGATGAGACCCAGTACTTC.

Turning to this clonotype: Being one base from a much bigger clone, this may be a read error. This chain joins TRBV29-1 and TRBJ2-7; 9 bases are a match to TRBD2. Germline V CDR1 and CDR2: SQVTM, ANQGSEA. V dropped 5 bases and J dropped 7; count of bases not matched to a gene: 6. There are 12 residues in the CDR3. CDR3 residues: CSVLAGTKEQYF. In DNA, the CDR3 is TGCAGCGTTCTAGCGGGAACTAAGGAGCAGTACTTC.

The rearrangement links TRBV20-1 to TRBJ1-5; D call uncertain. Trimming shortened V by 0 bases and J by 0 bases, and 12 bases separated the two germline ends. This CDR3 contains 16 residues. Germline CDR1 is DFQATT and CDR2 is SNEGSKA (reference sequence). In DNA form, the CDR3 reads TGCAGTGCTAGAGATCGGAGCAGTCATAGCAATCAGCCCCAGCATTTT. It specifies CSARDRSSHSNQPQHF.

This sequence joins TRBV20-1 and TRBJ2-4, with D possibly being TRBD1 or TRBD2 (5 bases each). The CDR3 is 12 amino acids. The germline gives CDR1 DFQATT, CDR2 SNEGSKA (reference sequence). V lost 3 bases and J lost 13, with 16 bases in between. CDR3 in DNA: TGCAGTGCTAGGGGGGAAGGAAGAGAGCAGTACTTC. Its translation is CSARGEGREQYF.

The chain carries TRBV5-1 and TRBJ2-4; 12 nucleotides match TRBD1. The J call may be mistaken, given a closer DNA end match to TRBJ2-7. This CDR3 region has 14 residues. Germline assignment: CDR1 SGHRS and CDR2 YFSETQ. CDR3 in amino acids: CASWGQGANYEQYF. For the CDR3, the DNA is TGCGCCAGCTGGGGACAGGGGGCCAACTACGAGCAGTACTTC.

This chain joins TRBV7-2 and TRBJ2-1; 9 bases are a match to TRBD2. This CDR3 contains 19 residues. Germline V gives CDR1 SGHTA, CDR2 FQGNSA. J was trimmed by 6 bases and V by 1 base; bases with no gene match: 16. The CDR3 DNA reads TGTGCCAGCAGCTTAGTCGGCGGGGGGGCTTCGGGTCCAGGCAATGAGCAGTTCTTC. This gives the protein CASSLVGGGASGPGNEQFF.

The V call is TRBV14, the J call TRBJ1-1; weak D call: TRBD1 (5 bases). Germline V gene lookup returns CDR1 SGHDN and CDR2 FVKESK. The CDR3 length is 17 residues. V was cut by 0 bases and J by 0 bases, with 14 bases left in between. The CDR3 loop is CASSQDRFRTMNTEAFF. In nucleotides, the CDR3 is TGTGCCAGCAGCCAAGATAGGTTCCGGACAATGAACACTGAAGCTTTCTTT.

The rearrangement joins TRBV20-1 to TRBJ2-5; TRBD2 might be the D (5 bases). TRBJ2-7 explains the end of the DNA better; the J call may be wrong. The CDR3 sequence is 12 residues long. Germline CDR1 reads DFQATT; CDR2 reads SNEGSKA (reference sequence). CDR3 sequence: CSAPEGAYEQYF. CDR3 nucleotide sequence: TGCAGTGCTCCCGAGGGAGCATACGAGCAGTACTTC.

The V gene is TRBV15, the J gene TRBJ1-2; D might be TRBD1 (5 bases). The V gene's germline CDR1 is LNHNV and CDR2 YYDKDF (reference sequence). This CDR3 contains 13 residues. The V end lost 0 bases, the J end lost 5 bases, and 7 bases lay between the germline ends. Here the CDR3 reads CATSRDDRYGYTF. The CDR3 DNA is TGTGCCACCAGCAGAGATGACAGATATGGCTACACCTTC.

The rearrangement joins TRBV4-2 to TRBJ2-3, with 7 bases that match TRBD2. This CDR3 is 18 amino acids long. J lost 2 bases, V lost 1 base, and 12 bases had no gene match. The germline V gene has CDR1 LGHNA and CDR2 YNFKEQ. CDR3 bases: TGTGCCAGCAGCCAAGGGTGGAGGCTAGCGGCAAACACAGATACGCAGTATTTT. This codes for CASSQGWRLAANTDTQYF.

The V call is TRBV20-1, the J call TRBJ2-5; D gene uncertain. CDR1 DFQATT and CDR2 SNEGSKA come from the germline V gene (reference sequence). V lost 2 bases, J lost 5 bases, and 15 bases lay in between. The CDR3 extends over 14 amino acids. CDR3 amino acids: CSARPWSVGETQYF. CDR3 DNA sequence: TGCAGTGCTAGACCTTGGTCGGTAGGGGAGACCCAGTACTTC.